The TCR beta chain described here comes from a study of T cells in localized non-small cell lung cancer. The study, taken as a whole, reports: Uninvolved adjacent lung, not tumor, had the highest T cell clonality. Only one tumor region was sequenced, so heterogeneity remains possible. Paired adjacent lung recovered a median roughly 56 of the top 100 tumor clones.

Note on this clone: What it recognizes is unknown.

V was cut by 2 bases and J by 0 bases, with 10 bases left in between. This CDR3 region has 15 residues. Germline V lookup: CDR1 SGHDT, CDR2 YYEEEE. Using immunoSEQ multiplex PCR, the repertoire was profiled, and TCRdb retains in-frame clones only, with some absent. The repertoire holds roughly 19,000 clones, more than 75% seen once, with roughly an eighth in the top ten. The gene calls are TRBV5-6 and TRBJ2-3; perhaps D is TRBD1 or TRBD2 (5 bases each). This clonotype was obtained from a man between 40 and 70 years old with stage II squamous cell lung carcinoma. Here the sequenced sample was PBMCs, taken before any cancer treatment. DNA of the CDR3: TGTGCCAGCAGCTTATCAGGGAGTAGCACAGATACGCAGTATTTT. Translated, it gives CASSLSGSSTDTQYF.